These 10 T cell receptor beta chains share one sample of origin, sequenced in a study of T-cell reconstitution after alpha-beta-depleted transplantation in children. It was with unique molecular identifiers that the TCRbeta library was prepared. MiXCR was run by TCRdb on the PCR reads, yielding one entry per CDR3 protein. Of 670,000 or so distinct CDR3 sequences in the sample, around 14% are singletons; the top ten hold 0.79%. The specimen was PBMCs, collected before TCRalphabeta/CD19-depleted stem cell transplant. The receptors were sampled from a girl aged 2 to 9 with congenital amegakaryocytic thrombocytopenia, due to receive a stem cell transplant.

This clonotype was detected many times. V gene TRBV7-2 combines with J gene TRBJ2-5, with 7 bases fitting TRBD1. Trimming cost V 1 base and J 3 bases; bases outside gene matches: 5. The germline gives CDR1 SGHTA, CDR2 FQGNSA. The CDR3 loop spans 15 amino acids. The CDR3 is CASSLGDSRKETQYF. Here the CDR3 DNA reads TGTGCCAGCAGCTTAGGGGACAGTAGAAAAGAGACCCAGTACTTC. The full variable domain, completed using reference TRBV7-2 and TRBJ2-5, is GAGVSQSPSNKVTEKGKDVELRCDPISGHTALYWYRQSLGQGLEFLIYFQGNSAPDKSGLPSDRFSAERTGGSVSTLTIQRTQQEDSAVYLCASSLGDSRKETQYFGPGTRLLVL.

This clonotype was detected many times. The rearrangement joins TRBV5-1 to TRBJ1-6; D is perhaps TRBD1 (6 bases). Germline CDR1 and CDR2: SGHRS and YFSETQ. The CDR3 is made up of 15 amino acids. Trimming pared 0 bases from V and 10 bases from J, leaving 14 bases between. The chain's CDR3 is CASSLGDRLLSPLHF. The CDR3 DNA is TGCGCCAGCAGCTTGGGAGACAGGTTACTGTCACCCCTCCACTTT.

This clonotype showed up many times. The chain carries TRBV20-1 and TRBJ1-6, with 7 nucleotides matching TRBD1. The V gene end was trimmed by 0 bases and the J gene end by 1 base; junction bases not matched to a gene: 3. Germline values: CDR1 DFQATT, CDR2 SNEGSKA (reference sequence). The CDR3 runs to 16 residues. CDR3: CSARDGGQSYNSPLHF. DNA for the CDR3: TGCAGTGCTAGAGATGGGGGACAGTCCTATAATTCACCCCTCCACTTT.

The V and J genes are TRBV14 and TRBJ2-3, with unresolved D. Trimming took 2 bases from V and 0 from J, leaving 9 bases between them. Germline V lookup: CDR1 SGHDN, CDR2 FVKESK. The CDR3 is made up of 15 amino acids. The CDR3 DNA reads TGTGCCAGCAGCCAAAAGGTGTTTAGCACAGATACGCAGTATTTT. It is translated as CASSQKVFSTDTQYF.

In its sample, this clonotype was seen many times. The rearrangement uses TRBV6-2 or TRBV6-3 and TRBJ2-1; no definite D call. Trimming took off 1 base at V and 8 bases at J, with 6 bases between the two ends. The CDR3 is 12 amino acids. CDR1 and CDR2 from the germline V gene are MNHEY and SVGEGT. The CDR3 spells CASSYYPDEQFF. DNA for the CDR3: TGTGCCAGCAGTTACTATCCAGATGAGCAGTTCTTC.

This clonotype was counted many times. The V gene is TRBV7-8, the J gene TRBJ2-7; no clear D. Between the trimmed V and J ends, which lost 1 base and 2 bases, there was a span of 9 bases. Germline V gene lookup returns CDR1 SGHVS and CDR2 FQNEAQ. CDR3 size: 14 residues. CDR3 DNA sequence: TGTGCCAGCAGCTTAGTGGTCTACCCCTACGAGCAGTACTTC. Its protein is CASSLVVYPYEQYF.

A remark on this clonotype: It may be a read error: a sequence one base away is much more abundant. The chain has TRBV5-1 and TRBJ2-2, with D perhaps matching TRBD2 (5 bases). The ends were cut back, 4 bases at V and 9 bases at J, with 22 bases in the middle. Per germline, CDR1 SGHRS and CDR2 YFSETQ. The CDR3 length is 16 residues. The CDR3: CASSLEFSRAIWELFF. The CDR3 DNA reads as TGCGCCAGCAGCCTAGAATTTTCGAGGGCAATCTGGGAGCTGTTTTTT. The whole variable domain, filled in from reference TRBV5-1 and TRBJ2-2, reads KAGVTQTPRYLIKTRGQQVTLSCSPISGHRSVSWYQQTPGQGLQFLFEYFSETQRNKGNFPGRFSGRQFSNSRSEMNVSTLELGDSALYLCASSLEFSRAIWELFFGEGSRLTVL.

This clonotype showed up many times. The rearrangement links TRBV5-1 to TRBJ2-6; D ambiguous. The CDR3 length is 16 residues. V lost 0 bases and J lost 0, with 7 bases in between. CDR1 and CDR2 (germline): SGHRS, YFSETQ. The DNA for the CDR3 is TGCGCCAGCAGCTTGGAGGTTTACTCTGGGGCCAACGTCCTGACTTTC. This encodes CASSLEVYSGANVLTF.

This clonotype was counted ten times or more. The rearrangement links TRBV7-3 to TRBJ2-1; D is unresolved. V gave up 0 bases and J gave up 5 bases, with 8 bases separating them. The CDR3 loop spans 14 amino acids. The germline gives CDR1 SGHTA, CDR2 FQGTGA. CDR3 sequence (DNA): TGTGCCAGCAGCTTAACGGAGTCCCACAATGAGCAGTTCTTC. Translation gives CASSLTESHNEQFF. The full variable domain, completed using reference TRBV7-3 and TRBJ2-1, is GAGVSQTPSNKVTEKGKYVELRCDPISGHTALYWYRQSLGQGPEFLIYFQGTGAADDSGLPNDRFFAVRPEGSVSTLKIQRTERGDSAVYLCASSLTESHNEQFFGPGTRLTVL.

Many counts were recorded for this clonotype. The chain is built from TRBV29-1 and TRBJ2-7; 9 nucleotides align to TRBD1. Losses at the gene ends were 1 base for V and 2 bases for J; bases not matched to a gene: 3. CDR1 SQVTM and CDR2 ANQGSEA come from the germline V gene. There are 14 residues in the CDR3. The CDR3 coding sequence is TGCAGCGTTGAAGGCGGGACAGGGACCTACGAGCAGTACTTC. Translated: CSVEGGTGTYEQYF.